This T cell receptor beta chain derives from a study of Tregs in tolerant kidney transplant recipients (dated by TCRdb to between 2019 and 2020). Looking at the study overall: The transplants used related donors along with nonmyeloablative bone marrow transplantation, and in the human trials mixed chimerism was transient. The study applied TCRbeta sequencing to find donor-specific regulatory T cells before combined kidney and bone marrow transplantation and then followed those same cells after transplant. What the research found in general, with its limitations: PCR primers changed over time for some patients, so nucleotide-level comparison across those patients' samples was not possible. Biological reproducibility was not directly addressed, though technical replication error appeared minimal. The most biologically relevant and donor-specific TCRbeta repertoire appeared to be identified by expanding Tregs with activated donor B cells. Donor-specific Treg expansion exceeded global Treg expansion in tolerant patients, suggesting antigen-driven rather than nonspecific expansion. The study was constrained by small patient numbers, and validation of the findings is required in larger populations and under other immunosuppression protocols.

In the germline V gene (reference sequence), CDR1 corresponds to GTSNPN and CDR2 to SVGIG. V lost 0 bases and J lost 2 bases; the stretch between them is 7 bases long. The CDR3 measures 13 amino acids from cysteine to phenylalanine. Of the read, only the CDR3 DNA is kept; its 39 bases are in frame from base 1. The sample's time point label, decoded: blood sample drawn before combined kidney and bone marrow transplant. Unstimulated Tregs (CD4+CD25+CD127-), CD4+ non-Tregs (CD4+CD25-), CD4 and CD8 cells were FACS-sorted from thawed PBMCs. Prior to Treg sorting, thawed PBMCs were rested overnight at 37 degrees C with 200 IU/ml IL-2. A few combined kidney and bone marrow transplant recipients from the ITN036ST trial were included as patients, and samples were available only from these trial subjects. Healthy control blood was processed by Ficoll density gradient to PBMCs and cryopreserved; patient PBMCs were collected before and after transplant.

Genomic DNA was extracted from sorted cells with the QIAGEN DNeasy Blood and Tissue Kit for TCRbeta CDR3 sequencing. Through immunoSEQ, high-throughput TCRbeta CDR3 sequencing was done commercially, including PCR amplification with internal controls and bias correction. The paper's data handling went like this. Unique productive TCRbeta sequences were defined by CDR3 nucleotide sequence when primers matched and otherwise by CDR3 amino acid sequence together with Vbeta and Jbeta genes. Sorting error was corrected by removing sequences shared between sorted populations at a frequency ratio of 2:1 or less, and the remaining shared sequences were assigned to the higher population. A sequence was defined as donor-reactive if the sequence was expanded at least 5-fold in CFSE-low cells compared with unstimulated cells and had a frequency of at least 0.01% in CFSE-low cells. Jensen-Shannon divergence calculated on the top 100 TCRbeta sequences ranked by frequency was used to measure repertoire divergence. For samples with multiple sequencing runs, sorting error was corrected separately for each run before the runs were pooled. In TCRdb, the immuneACCESS table is reduced to in-frame sequences with V and J assigned. These tables do not hold every clone; where another copy was compared, an unresolved V gene accounts for under half, and the others remain unexplained. V, J and clone size were drawn from that table, and D and trimming were deduced from the DNA. This sample comprises approximately 60,000 clones, less than 98% of them detected only once. 0.3% to 0.4% of the sample comes from the top ten.

Notes on this clone: Its antigen is not yet known. Qualities for individual bases were not recorded, and no much larger clone is one base off.

This receptor was obtained from a human donor who received a combined kidney and bone marrow transplant. Sequences were derived from Tregs from blood, sampled before the transplant. Recombination connected TRBV30 to TRBJ1-1; no confident D gene assignment can be made. The encoded CDR3 is CAWSVQHNTEAFF. Here is the DNA: TGTGCCTGGAGTGTACAACACAACACTGAAGCTTTCTTT.